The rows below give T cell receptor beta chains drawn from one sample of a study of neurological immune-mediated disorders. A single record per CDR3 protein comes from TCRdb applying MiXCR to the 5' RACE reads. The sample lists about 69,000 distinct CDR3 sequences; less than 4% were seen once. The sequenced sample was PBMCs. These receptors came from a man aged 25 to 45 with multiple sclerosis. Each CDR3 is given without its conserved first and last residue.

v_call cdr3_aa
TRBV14 ASSQDLGGFYYGYT
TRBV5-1 ASSLAAVGNEQY
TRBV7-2 ASSSRGETQY
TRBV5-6 ASSSGQGAIPDGYT
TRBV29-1 SVEAGKETQY
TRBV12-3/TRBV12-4 ASSFGRFPSGNTIY
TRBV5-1 ASSWERVYEQY
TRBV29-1 SGARSPLNEQF
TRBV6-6 ASSYRGGLGAYEQY
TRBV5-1 ASSYGPLSGELF
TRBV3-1 ASSQALNQPQN
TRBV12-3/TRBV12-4 ASSLALGGGGYT
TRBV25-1 ASSIGDSQETQY
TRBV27 ASSLRGQAPHEQY
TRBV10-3 AIRPGGSDMAQY
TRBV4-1 ASSSTGFQPQN
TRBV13 ASSPQGGRYEAF
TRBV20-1 SGYAGPYNEQF
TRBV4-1 ASSQDRVEYIGNEQF
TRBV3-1 ASSQDGRFGEAF
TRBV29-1 SVETNNEQF
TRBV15 ATSRGGGTPYEQY
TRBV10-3 AISERKRGYTGELF
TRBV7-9 ASSHTSGGINEQF
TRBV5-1 ASSLGTGTRETQY
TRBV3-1 ASSQGAGQNNYGYT
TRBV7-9 ASKAKDSLFTGAF
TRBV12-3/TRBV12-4 ASSKTDTRNQPQH
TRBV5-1 ASKQGDTTNEKLF
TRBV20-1 SARDLSGVYNEQF
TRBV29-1 SVVVAGGSTDTQY
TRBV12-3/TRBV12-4 ASSGDPKKREQY
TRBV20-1 SARDISTGWVDEQF
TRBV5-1 ASSLESGYNSPLH
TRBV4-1 ASSQEGATGELF
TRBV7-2 ASSLAQAGFYGYT
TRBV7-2 ASSWDRAHNSPLH
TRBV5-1 ASSWKTSGDSYNEQF
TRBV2 ASSPPLANNEQF
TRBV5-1 ASSLAQTSSGVANYGYT
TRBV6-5 ASTDRWSSYEQY
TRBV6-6 ASRIRSGKIRTGRGDTEAF
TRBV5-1 ASSLGGQVNIQY
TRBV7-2 ASSADSLYNEQF